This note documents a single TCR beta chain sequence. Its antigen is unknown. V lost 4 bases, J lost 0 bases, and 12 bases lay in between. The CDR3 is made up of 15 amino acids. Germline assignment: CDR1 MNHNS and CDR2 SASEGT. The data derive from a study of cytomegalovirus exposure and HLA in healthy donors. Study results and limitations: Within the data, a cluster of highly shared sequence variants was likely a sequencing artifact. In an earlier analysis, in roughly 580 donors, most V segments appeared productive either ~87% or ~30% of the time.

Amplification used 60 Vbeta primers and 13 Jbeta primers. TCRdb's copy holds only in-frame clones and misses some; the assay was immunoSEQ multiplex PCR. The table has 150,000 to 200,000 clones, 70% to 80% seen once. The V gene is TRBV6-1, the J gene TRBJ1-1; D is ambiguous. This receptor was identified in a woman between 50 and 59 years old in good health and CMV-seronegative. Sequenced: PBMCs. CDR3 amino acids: CASSGYSALNTEAFF. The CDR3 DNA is TGTGCCAGCAGTGGATATAGCGCCCTGAACACTGAAGCTTTCTTT.